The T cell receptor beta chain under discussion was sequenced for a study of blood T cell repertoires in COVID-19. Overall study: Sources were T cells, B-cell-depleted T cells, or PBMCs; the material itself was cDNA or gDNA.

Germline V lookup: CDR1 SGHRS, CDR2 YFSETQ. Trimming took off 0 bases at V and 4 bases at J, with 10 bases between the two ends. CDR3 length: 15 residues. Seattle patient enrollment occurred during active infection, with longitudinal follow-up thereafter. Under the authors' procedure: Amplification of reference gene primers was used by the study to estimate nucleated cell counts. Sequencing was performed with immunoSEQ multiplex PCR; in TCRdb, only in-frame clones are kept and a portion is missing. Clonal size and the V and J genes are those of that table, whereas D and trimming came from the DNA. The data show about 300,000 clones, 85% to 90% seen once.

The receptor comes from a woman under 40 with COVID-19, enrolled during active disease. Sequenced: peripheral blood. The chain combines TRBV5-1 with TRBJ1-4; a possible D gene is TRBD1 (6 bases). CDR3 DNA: TGCGCCAGCAGCTTGGTAACAGGGAGTAATGAAAAACTGTTTTTT. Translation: CASSLVTGSNEKLFF.